This TCR beta chain emerged from a study of T-cell reconstitution after alpha-beta-depleted transplantation in children. This clonotype was recorded a few times. Its antigen remains unknown. Broader study findings: Where alpha-beta T cells came from about two months after transplant was reportedly several hundred expanded graft clones. Newly produced T cells mostly accounted for T-cell counts and diversity one year post-transplant.

TCRbeta library construction was performed incorporating unique molecular identifiers. MiXCR, run by TCRdb on the PCR reads, gives a single entry per CDR3 protein. The data show about 980,000 distinct CDR3 sequences, about 26% seen once. The sequence came from a boy under two years old who had a stem cell transplant for SCID, so the T cells may come from the graft donor. The specimen comprised PBMCs, mostly from graft donor cells, sampled 360 days after TCRalphabeta/CD19-depleted stem cell transplant.

CDR3 loop: CSARDRSEAFF. The CDR3 DNA reads TGCAGTGCTAGGGATCGGTCGGAAGCTTTCTTT. The chain has TRBV20-1 and TRBJ1-1; no clear D gene. Trimming stripped 3 bases from V and 8 bases from J, with 10 bases between. The CDR3 has 11 amino acids. CDR1 is DFQATT, CDR2 SNEGSKA, per germline (reference sequence).